The present T cell receptor (beta chain) was sequenced within a study of human T cells and chemical hapten exposure. Across the whole study: All patients underwent weekly scalp dosing with diphenylcyclopropenone for the full roughly 24-week study.

Study outcomes and limitations: Expanded TCRs clustered into significantly more large CDR3 similarity groups than controls, the analysis revealed.

The time point is: patch test 1, 2 weeks after DPC sensitization. The treatment was: therapeutic diphenylcyclopropenone sensitization with weekly scalp DPC. Germline V gives CDR1 SGHAT, CDR2 FQDESV (reference sequence). The CDR3 is 15 amino acids. The ends lost 3 bases at V and 6 bases at J; junction bases unmatched: 5. Individual cDNA molecules received unique molecular identifiers in the library. TCRdb used MiXCR to reprocess the RACE reads, holding one entry per CDR3 protein. The repertoire holds about 81,000 distinct CDR3 sequences, about 8% seen once, with about 1.6% in the top ten. Comment on this clonotype: The target antigen is unknown.

The sequencing used whole blood, collected in connection with sensitization to the hapten diphenylcyclopropenone (DPC). V and J are TRBV11-1 and TRBJ2-1; TRBD1 aligns across 10 bases. The clonotype originates from a young woman with alopecia areata. Some clones in this sample may be carry-over from other donors' samples. CDR3 nucleotide sequence: TGTGCCAGCAGCTTGGGGACAGGGGCGGGCAATGAGCAGTTCTTC. The encoded protein is CASSLGTGAGNEQFF.